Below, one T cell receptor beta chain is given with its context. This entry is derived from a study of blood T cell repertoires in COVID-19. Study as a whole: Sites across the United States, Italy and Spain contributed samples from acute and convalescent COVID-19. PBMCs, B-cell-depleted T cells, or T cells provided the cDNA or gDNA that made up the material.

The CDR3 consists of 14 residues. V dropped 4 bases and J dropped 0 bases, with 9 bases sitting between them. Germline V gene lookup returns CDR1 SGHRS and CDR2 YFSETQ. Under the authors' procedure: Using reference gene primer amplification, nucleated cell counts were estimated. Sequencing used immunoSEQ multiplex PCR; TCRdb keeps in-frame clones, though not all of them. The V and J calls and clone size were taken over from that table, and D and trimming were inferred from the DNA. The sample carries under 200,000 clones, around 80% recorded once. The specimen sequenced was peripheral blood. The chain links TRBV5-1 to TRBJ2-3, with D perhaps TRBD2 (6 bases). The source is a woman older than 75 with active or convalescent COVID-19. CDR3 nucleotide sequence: TGCGCCAGCAGCCAGCGGGCTAGCACAGATACGCAGTATTTT. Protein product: CASSQRASTDTQYF.